A selection of T cell receptor beta chains follows, all from one sample in a study of blood T cell repertoires in COVID-19. Clones were sequenced by immunoSEQ multiplex PCR, and TCRdb holds only the in-frame ones, with some missing. The table has roughly 200,000 clones, nearly 90% seen once. The source material was peripheral blood. The receptors were sampled from a man aged 50-60 years with acute or convalescent COVID-19. Each CDR3 is given with its conserved first and last residue.

v_call: TRBV6-5
j_call: TRBJ2-1
cdr3_aa: CASSPGTGRMDEQFF

v_call: TRBV28
j_call: TRBJ2-5
cdr3_aa: CASSLTWETQYF

v_call: TRBV6-5
j_call: TRBJ1-5
cdr3_aa: CASSLYADQPQHF

v_call: TRBV19
j_call: TRBJ1-1
cdr3_aa: CASSIFAPSVSRGTEAFF

v_call: TRBV18
j_call: TRBJ1-2
cdr3_aa: CASSPGTLRDYTF

v_call: TRBV28
j_call: TRBJ2-2
cdr3_aa: CATDYPNTGELFF

v_call: TRBV10-1
j_call: TRBJ2-3
cdr3_aa: CASNLSGFRTDTQYF

v_call: TRBV19
j_call: TRBJ2-2
cdr3_aa: CASRLGELFF

v_call: TRBV3-1/TRBV3-2
j_call: TRBJ2-7
cdr3_aa: CASSQGGRAFNEQYF

v_call: TRBV28
j_call: TRBJ1-2
cdr3_aa: CASSLLTAGGPTRGYTF

v_call: TRBV5-1
j_call: TRBJ2-1
cdr3_aa: CASSLALLSDSINEQFF

v_call: TRBV7-9
j_call: TRBJ2-3
cdr3_aa: CASSVGQLTDTQYF

v_call: TRBV28
j_call: TRBJ1-4
cdr3_aa: CASSSIPRDGKNEKLFF

v_call: TRBV29-1
j_call: TRBJ1-2
cdr3_aa: CSVESGVGGLNGYTF

v_call: TRBV2
j_call: TRBJ2-7
cdr3_aa: CASSDNRGSITYEQYF

v_call: TRBV24-1
j_call: TRBJ2-2
cdr3_aa: CATTGGANTGELFF

v_call: TRBV4-1
j_call: TRBJ2-7
cdr3_aa: CASSHRKLAGDYEQYF

v_call: TRBV6-5
j_call: TRBJ1-5
cdr3_aa: CASSYSTGGNQPQHF

v_call: TRBV19
j_call: TRBJ2-2
cdr3_aa: CASSYAWELFF

v_call: TRBV29-1
j_call: TRBJ2-5
cdr3_aa: CSAKSEETQYF

v_call: TRBV28
j_call: TRBJ1-5
cdr3_aa: CASSLDGTGVKGGNQPQHF

v_call: TRBV5-1
j_call: TRBJ2-1
cdr3_aa: CASSLGDRAVGGEQFF

v_call: TRBV10-3
j_call: TRBJ2-1
cdr3_aa: CAISVRTSGINEQFF

v_call: TRBV24-1
j_call: TRBJ2-4
cdr3_aa: CATSEAGVSKNIQYF

v_call: TRBV10-1
j_call: TRBJ1-3
cdr3_aa: CASSARGCGNTIYF

v_call: TRBV19
j_call: TRBJ2-2
cdr3_aa: CASSISRRGGDTGELFF

v_call: TRBV3-1/TRBV3-2
j_call: TRBJ1-2
cdr3_aa: CASSQGPGGGYGYTF

v_call: TRBV5-6
j_call: TRBJ1-3
cdr3_aa: CASSFGTSRIYF

v_call: TRBV10-3
j_call: TRBJ2-1
cdr3_aa: CAISAETGVSEQFF

v_call: TRBV30
j_call: TRBJ1-5
cdr3_aa: CAWGTGFGNQPQHF

v_call: TRBV7-7
j_call: TRBJ2-7
cdr3_aa: CASSLDRGYEQYF

v_call: TRBV11-2
j_call: TRBJ2-6
cdr3_aa: CASSLRSGAGANVLTF

v_call: TRBV27
j_call: TRBJ2-7
cdr3_aa: CASSPWIARAGEQYF

v_call: TRBV28
j_call: TRBJ1-2
cdr3_aa: CASIERGVFKDYGYTF

v_call: TRBV12-3/TRBV12-4
j_call: TRBJ1-2
cdr3_aa: CASREGSNYGYTF

v_call: TRBV5-4
j_call: TRBJ2-7
cdr3_aa: CASSLAGGRYEQYF

v_call: TRBV6-5
j_call: TRBJ1-2
cdr3_aa: CASRETGNYGYTF

v_call: TRBV6-1
j_call: TRBJ1-3
cdr3_aa: CASSDQYSGNTIYF

v_call: TRBV6-5
j_call: TRBJ2-3
cdr3_aa: CASTGLALSTDTQYF

v_call: TRBV7-2
j_call: TRBJ2-2
cdr3_aa: CASSPQESNTGELFF

v_call: TRBV30
j_call: TRBJ2-7
cdr3_aa: CAHTPGQSYEQYF